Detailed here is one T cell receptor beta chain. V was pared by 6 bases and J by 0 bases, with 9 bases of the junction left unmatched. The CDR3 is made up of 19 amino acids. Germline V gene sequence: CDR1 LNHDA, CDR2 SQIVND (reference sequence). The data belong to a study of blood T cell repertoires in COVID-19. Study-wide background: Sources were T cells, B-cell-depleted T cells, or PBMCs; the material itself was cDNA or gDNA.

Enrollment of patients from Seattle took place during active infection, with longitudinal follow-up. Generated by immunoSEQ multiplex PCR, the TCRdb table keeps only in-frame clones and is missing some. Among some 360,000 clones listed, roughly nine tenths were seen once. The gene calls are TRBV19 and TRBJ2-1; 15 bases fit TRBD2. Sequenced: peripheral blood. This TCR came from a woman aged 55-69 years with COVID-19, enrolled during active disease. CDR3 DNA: TGTGCCAGTAGCCCGGGACTAGCGGGGGGTCAGGGCTCCTACAATGAGCAGTTCTTC. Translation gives CASSPGLAGGQGSYNEQFF.